The 22 T cell receptor beta chains below come from one sample, sequenced in a study of shared clonotypes between healthy human individuals. CD45RO-negative, CCR7-positively selected cells formed the naive CD8 fraction, excluding terminally differentiated effector memory CD45RA+ cells. Sequencing used immunoSEQ multiplex PCR; TCRdb keeps in-frame clones, though not all of them. The sample lists 650,000 to 800,000 clones; roughly nine tenths were seen once. The sample consisted of naive CD8+ T cells sorted from blood. The source is a man younger than 45 in good health.

The V and J genes are TRBV7-9 and TRBJ2-1; D gene unclear. From germline, CDR1 is SEHNR and CDR2 FQNEAQ (reference sequence). The CDR3 totals 16 residues. Trimming removed 8 bases at V and 10 bases at J, with 27 bases between. CDR3 in DNA: TGTGCCAGCGATGAAGCTGGCCCCAATCTTTCGCGGGAGCAGTTCTTC. It translates to CASDEAGPNLSREQFF.

The chain has TRBV30 and TRBJ1-5; D remains ambiguous. This CDR3 has 16 amino acids. Germline CDR1 and CDR2: GTSNPN and SVGIG (reference sequence). The ends were cut back, 2 bases at V and 0 bases at J, with 14 bases in the middle. CDR3 amino acids: CAWSRAGGPSNQPQHF. The CDR3 DNA reads as TGTGCCTGGAGTCGGGCCGGCGGACCTAGCAATCAGCCCCAGCATTTT.

The sample holds many counts of this clone. The chain is built from TRBV6-1 and TRBJ2-2; TRBD2 might be the D (6 bases). V lost 5 bases and J 6 bases, leaving 16 bases between the germline ends. The CDR3 runs to 15 residues. Germline CDR1 is MNHNS and CDR2 is SASEGT. Here the CDR3 DNA reads TGTGCCAGCAGTCTAAGAGAGGAGGGGCCCGGGGAGCTGTTTTTT. Its translation: CASSLREEGPGELFF.

The V call is TRBV29-1, the J call TRBJ1-1; no firm D call. Trimming left V 1 base short and J 5 bases short, with 8 bases between. The CDR3 runs 12 residues. Germline V gene data show CDR1 as SQVTM and CDR2 as ANQGSEA. Written as DNA, the CDR3 is TGCAGCGTTGAAGTCCTGGAGACTGAAGCTTTCTTT. This sequence encodes CSVEVLETEAFF.

In this sample, this clone turned up once. The chain is built from TRBV28 and TRBJ1-5; D perhaps matches TRBD1 (6 bases). Trimming cost V 8 bases and J 3 bases, with 17 bases left between them. Germline lookup yields CDR1 MDHEN and CDR2 SYDVKM. The length of the CDR3 is 15 residues. The chain's CDR3 is CASRGGASYNQPQHF. DNA of the CDR3: TGTGCCAGCCGCGGGGGGGCTTCTTACAATCAGCCCCAGCATTTT. Drawing the rest from reference TRBV28 and TRBJ1-5, the complete variable domain is DVKVTQSSRYLVKRTGEKVFLECVQDMDHENMFWYRQDPGLGLRLIYFSYDVKMKEKGDIPEGYSVSREKKERFSLILESASTNQTSMYLCASRGGASYNQPQHFGDGTRLSIL.

The V gene is TRBV7-2, the J gene TRBJ1-2, with 7 bases identical to TRBD1. V trimming: 7 bases; J trimming: 1 base; junction bases outside the gene matches: 9. CDR3 length equals 15 residues. Germline loops: CDR1 SGHTA, CDR2 FQGNSA. The CDR3 DNA follows: TGTGCCAGCAACCAGGGGGGACTTCTTAACTATGGCTACACCTTC. This translates into CASNQGGLLNYGYTF. Supplemented by reference TRBV7-2 and TRBJ1-2, the full variable domain reads GAGVSQSPSNKVTEKGKDVELRCDPISGHTALYWYRQSLGQGLEFLIYFQGNSAPDKSGLPSDRFSAERTGGSVSTLTIQRTQQEDSAVYLCASNQGGLLNYGYTFGSGTRLTVV.

The chain joins TRBV27 to TRBJ2-7; 10 positions agree with TRBD2. J was trimmed by 9 bases and V by 8 bases; bases with no gene match: 19. The CDR3 covers 16 residues. Germline V gene sequence: CDR1 MNHEY, CDR2 SMNVEV (reference sequence). CDR3 loop: CASSALSGAGGGRQYF. CDR3 coding DNA: TGTGCCAGCTCTGCCTTAAGTGGAGCGGGAGGGGGAAGGCAGTACTTC.

V gene TRBV11-2 combines with J gene TRBJ1-3; 10 bases map to TRBD1. Trimming took 4 bases from V and 0 from J; bases not matched to a gene: 9. The CDR3 is 18 amino acids. Germline CDR1 is SGHAT and CDR2 is FQNNGV. CDR3: CASSYRDRGHYSGNTIYF. The CDR3, as DNA: TGTGCCAGCAGCTACCGGGACAGGGGCCACTACTCTGGAAACACCATATATTTT.

CDR3 DNA sequence: TGTGCCAGCAGCCCCACGCCGGGACTAGCTGGAGATACGCAGTATTTT. The encoded protein is CASSPTPGLAGDTQYF. V and J are TRBV7-2 and TRBJ2-3; 9 bases line up with TRBD2. CDR1 is SGHTA and CDR2 is FQGNSA in the germline V gene. After removal of 5 bases from V and 5 bases from J, the junction contained 11 bases not matched to a gene. The CDR3 consists of 16 residues.

The V and J genes are TRBV6-5 and TRBJ2-1; 7 nucleotides align to TRBD2. CDR3 length: 16 residues. The germline gives CDR1 MNHEY, CDR2 SVGAGI. Trimming removed 2 bases from V and 5 bases from J; junction bases left unmatched: 9. The CDR3 here is CASSYLSGGSNNEQFF. CDR3 sequence (DNA): TGTGCCAGCAGTTACCTCTCCGGCGGGAGCAACAATGAGCAGTTCTTC.

V and J are TRBV4-2 and TRBJ2-1, with 13 bases aligning to TRBD2. Germline values: CDR1 LGHNA, CDR2 YNFKEQ. The J segment lost 12 bases and the V segment lost 1 base, leaving 6 bases of the junction unmatched. The CDR3 sequence is 15 residues long. The CDR3 DNA sequence: TGTGCCAGCAGCCAAGGGACTAGCGGGAGTAAAGGGCAGTTCTTC. Translating it yields CASSQGTSGSKGQFF.

The chain is built from TRBV5-1 and TRBJ2-1; D gene ambiguous. The germline V gene has CDR1 SGHRS and CDR2 YFSETQ. With 2 bases removed from V and 2 bases from J, the gap between germline ends came to 8 bases. This CDR3 comprises 14 residues. CDR3 region: CASSFGGAYNEQFF. CDR3 DNA: TGCGCCAGCAGCTTTGGCGGAGCCTACAATGAGCAGTTCTTC. Full variable domain (outside the CDR3, taken from reference TRBV5-1 and TRBJ2-1): KAGVTQTPRYLIKTRGQQVTLSCSPISGHRSVSWYQQTPGQGLQFLFEYFSETQRNKGNFPGRFSGRQFSNSRSEMNVSTLELGDSALYLCASSFGGAYNEQFFGPGTRLTVL.

This clone was observed a single time. The chain combines TRBV30 with TRBJ2-7, with D tentatively TRBD1 (5 bases). V gave up 4 bases and J gave up 0 bases, with 7 bases separating them. The CDR3 sequence is 12 residues long. Germline lookup yields CDR1 GTSNPN and CDR2 SVGIG (reference sequence). The CDR3 sequence: CAWTDNSYEQYF. The CDR3 DNA follows: TGTGCCTGGACGGACAACTCCTACGAGCAGTACTTC.

This clone was observed a single time. This chain joins TRBV5-1 and TRBJ2-7; the D gene is possibly TRBD1 (6 bases). The CDR3 covers 14 residues. The V and J ends lost 2 bases and 0 bases respectively, with 9 bases between them. Looked up from germline, CDR1 is SGHRS and CDR2 is YFSETQ. The CDR3 DNA reads as TGCGCCAGCAGCTTCGGGACAAACTCCTACGAGCAGTACTTC. Residues: CASSFGTNSYEQYF.

This chain links TRBV11-3 with TRBJ1-3, with D possibly matching TRBD1 (6 bases). This CDR3 has 14 residues. Germline V gives CDR1 SGHNT, CDR2 YENEEA. Trimming took 5 bases from V and 2 from J, leaving 10 bases between them. The CDR3 DNA is TGTGCCAGCAGCACGGGGGCGGCTGGAAACACCATATATTTT. The encoded protein is CASSTGAAGNTIYF.

V gene TRBV19 combines with J gene TRBJ1-1; D call uncertain. CDR1 LNHDA and CDR2 SQIVND come from the germline V gene (reference sequence). CDR3 length: 10 amino acids. Trimming left V 10 bases short and J 3 bases short, with 6 bases between. The CDR3 nucleotides read TGTGCCACTAGGGACACTGAAGCTTTCTTT. Its translation is CATRDTEAFF. The variable domain in full, completed from reference TRBV19 and TRBJ1-1, reads DGGITQSPKYLFRKEGQNVTLSCEQNLNHDAMYWYRQDPGQGLRLIYYSQIVNDFQKGDIAEGYSVSREKKESFPLTVTSAQKNPTAFYLCATRDTEAFFGQGTRLTVV.

This chain connects TRBV13 to TRBJ2-1, with 8 positions matching TRBD2. The CDR3 totals 15 residues. V shed 5 bases and J 9 bases; nucleotides not matched to a gene: 12. Germline CDR1 PRHDT, CDR2 FYEKMQ (reference sequence). The CDR3 region has the DNA TGTGCCAGCAGCATCAGCGGGAGCTCTGTCGGTGAGCAGTTCTTC. Protein sequence: CASSISGSSVGEQFF.

The V call is TRBV27, the J call TRBJ2-7; D gene ambiguous. Germline V gene data show CDR1 as MNHEY and CDR2 as SMNVEV (reference sequence). Trimming took 5 bases from V and 2 from J, leaving 10 bases between them. The length of the CDR3 is 13 residues. CDR3 loop: CASSPHNTYEQYF. In nucleotides, the CDR3 is TGTGCCAGCAGTCCCCATAACACCTACGAGCAGTACTTC.

V and J are TRBV5-4 and TRBJ1-2; 10 nucleotides line up with TRBD1. CDR1 and CDR2 from the germline V gene are SGHNT and YYREEE (reference sequence). Losses at the gene ends were 5 bases for V and 4 bases for J; bases not matched to a gene: 5. This CDR3 contains 14 residues. The CDR3 spells CASRPDRGPYGYTF. The CDR3 DNA reads TGTGCCAGCAGACCAGACAGGGGGCCCTATGGCTACACCTTC. The complete variable domain, with remaining parts taken from reference TRBV5-4 and TRBJ1-2, reads ETGVTQSPTHLIKTRGQQVTLRCSSQSGHNTVSWYQQALGQGPQFIFQYYREEENGRGNFPPRFSGLQFPNYSSELNVNALELDDSALYLCASRPDRGPYGYTFGSGTRLTVV.

Regarding this clone: Different DNA sequences within this sample yield the same CDR3. The V and J genes are TRBV9 and TRBJ2-3, with D hard to call. Germline-derived CDR1 and CDR2 are SGDLS and YYNGEE. The length of the CDR3 is 14 residues. V lost 0 bases, J lost 3 bases, and 8 bases lay in between. The chain's CDR3 is CASSVEGLTDTQYF. In DNA form, the CDR3 reads TGTGCCAGCAGCGTAGAGGGTTTGACAGATACGCAGTATTTT.

The rearrangement uses TRBV5-5 and TRBJ2-3; a weak D match, TRBD2 (6 bases). The CDR3 has 15 amino acids. CDR1 is SGHKS and CDR2 is YYEKEE in the germline V gene (reference sequence). V lost 1 base and J lost 3, with 12 bases in between. CDR3 region: CASSLRGIRTDTQYF. The CDR3 coding sequence is TGTGCCAGCAGCTTGCGCGGGATTAGGACAGATACGCAGTATTTT.

This clone showed up just a few times. The sample holds other DNA sequences that translate to the same CDR3. The chain combines TRBV19 with TRBJ2-2; 7 bases map to TRBD1. The CDR3 contains 15 residues. Germline V gives CDR1 LNHDA, CDR2 SQIVND (reference sequence). V lost 2 bases to trimming and J lost 1 base; unmatched junction nucleotides: 1. CDR3 DNA sequence: TGTGCCAGTAGTATATGGACAGGGAACACCGGGGAGCTGTTTTTT. Residues: CASSIWTGNTGELFF.